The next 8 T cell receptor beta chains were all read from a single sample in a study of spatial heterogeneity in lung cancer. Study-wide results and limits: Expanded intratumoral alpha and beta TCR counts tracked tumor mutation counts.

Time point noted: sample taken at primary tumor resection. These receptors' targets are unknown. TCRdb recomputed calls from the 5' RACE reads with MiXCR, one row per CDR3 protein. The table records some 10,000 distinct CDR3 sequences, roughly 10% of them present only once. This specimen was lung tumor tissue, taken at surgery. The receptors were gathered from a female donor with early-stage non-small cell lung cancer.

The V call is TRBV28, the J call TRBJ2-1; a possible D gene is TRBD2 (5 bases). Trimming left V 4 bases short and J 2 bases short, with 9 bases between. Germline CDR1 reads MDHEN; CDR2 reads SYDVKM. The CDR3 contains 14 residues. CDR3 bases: TGTGCCAGCAGTTACCCCGGGGCCTACAATGAGCAGTTCTTC. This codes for CASSYPGAYNEQFF.

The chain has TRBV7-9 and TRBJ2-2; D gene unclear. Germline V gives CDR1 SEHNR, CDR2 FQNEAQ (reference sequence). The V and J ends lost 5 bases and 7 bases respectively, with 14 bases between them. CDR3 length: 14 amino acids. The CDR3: CASSPRPEIGELFF. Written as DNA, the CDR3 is TGTGCCAGCAGCCCCCGGCCCGAAATCGGGGAGCTGTTTTTT.

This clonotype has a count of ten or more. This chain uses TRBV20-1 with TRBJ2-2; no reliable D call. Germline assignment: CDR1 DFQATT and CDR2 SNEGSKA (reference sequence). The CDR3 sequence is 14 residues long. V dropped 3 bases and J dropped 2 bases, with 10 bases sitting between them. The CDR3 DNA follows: TGCAGTGCTAGGGGCATGGGAAACACCGGGGAGCTGTTTTTT. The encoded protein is CSARGMGNTGELFF.

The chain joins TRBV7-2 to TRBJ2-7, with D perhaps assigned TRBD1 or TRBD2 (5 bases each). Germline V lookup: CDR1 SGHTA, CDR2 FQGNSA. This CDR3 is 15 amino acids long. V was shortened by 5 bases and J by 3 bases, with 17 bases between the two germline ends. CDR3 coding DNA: TGTGCCAGCAGCGATAAGACCGGGGCCTACTACGAGCAGTACTTC. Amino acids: CASSDKTGAYYEQYF.

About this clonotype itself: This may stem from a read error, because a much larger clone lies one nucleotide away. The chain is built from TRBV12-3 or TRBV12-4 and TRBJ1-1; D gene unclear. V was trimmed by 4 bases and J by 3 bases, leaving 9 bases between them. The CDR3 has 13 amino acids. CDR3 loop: CASSWYWDTEAFF. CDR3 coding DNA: TGTGCCAGCAGTTGGTACTGGGACACTGAAGCTTTCTTT.

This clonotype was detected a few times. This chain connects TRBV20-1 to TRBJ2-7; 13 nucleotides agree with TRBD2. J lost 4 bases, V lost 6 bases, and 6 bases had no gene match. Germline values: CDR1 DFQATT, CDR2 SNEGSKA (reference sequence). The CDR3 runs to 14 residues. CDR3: CSAPGLAGAYEQYF. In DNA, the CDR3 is TGCAGTGCCCCCGGACTAGCGGGAGCTTACGAGCAGTACTTC.

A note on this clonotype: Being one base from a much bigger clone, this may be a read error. DNA of the CDR3: TGTGTCAGCAGCTTGGCCGACGGGCACCAAGAGACCCAGTACTTC. This translates into CVSSLADGHQETQYF. The chain uses TRBV5-8 and TRBJ2-5; D gene ambiguous. The CDR3 has 15 amino acids. CDR1 and CDR2 (germline): SGHTS, YDEGEE.

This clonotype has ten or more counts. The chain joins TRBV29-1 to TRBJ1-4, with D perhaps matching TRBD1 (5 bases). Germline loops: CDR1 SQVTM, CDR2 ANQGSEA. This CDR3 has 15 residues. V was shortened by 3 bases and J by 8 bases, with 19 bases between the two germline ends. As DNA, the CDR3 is TGCAGCGTTGATGGGAGAGGACAAGGTGGGGAAAAACTGTTTTTT. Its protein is CSVDGRGQGGEKLFF.